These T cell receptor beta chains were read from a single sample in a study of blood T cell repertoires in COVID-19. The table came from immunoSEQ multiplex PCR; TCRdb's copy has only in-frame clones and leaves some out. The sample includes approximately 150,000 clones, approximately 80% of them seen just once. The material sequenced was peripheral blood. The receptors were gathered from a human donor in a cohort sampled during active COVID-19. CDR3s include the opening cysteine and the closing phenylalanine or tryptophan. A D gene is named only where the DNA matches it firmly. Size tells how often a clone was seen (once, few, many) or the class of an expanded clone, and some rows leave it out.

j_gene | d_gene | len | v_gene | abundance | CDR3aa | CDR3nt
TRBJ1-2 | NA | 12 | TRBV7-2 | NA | CASSSQGYGYTF | TGTGCCAGCAGCTCCCAGGGGTATGGCTACACCTTC
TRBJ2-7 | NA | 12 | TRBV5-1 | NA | CASSHRDGEQYF | TGCGCCAGCAGCCACAGGGACGGAGAGCAGTACTTC
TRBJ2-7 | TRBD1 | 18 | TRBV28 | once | CASSQTTGGQGASYEQYF | TGTGCCAGCAGTCAAACGACGGGTGGGCAGGGGGCGTCCTACGAGCAGTACTTC
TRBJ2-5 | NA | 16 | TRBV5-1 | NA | CASSLGGGISQETQYF | TGCGCCAGCAGCTTGGGGGGCGGAATTTCTCAAGAGACCCAGTACTTC
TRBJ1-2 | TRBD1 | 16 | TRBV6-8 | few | CASSYSTGEESYGYTF | TGTGCCAGCAGTTACTCAACAGGGGAGGAATCCTATGGCTACACCTTC
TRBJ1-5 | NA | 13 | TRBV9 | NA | CASSGGNGQPQHF | TGTGCCAGCTCCGGCGGGAACGGTCAGCCCCAGCATTTT
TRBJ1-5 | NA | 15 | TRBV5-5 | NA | CASSSGADRRQPQHF | TGTGCCAGCAGCTCCGGAGCGGATCGGAGGCAGCCCCAGCATTTT
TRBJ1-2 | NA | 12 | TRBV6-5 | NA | CASRGRAYGYTF | TGTGCCAGCAGGGGCAGGGCCTATGGCTACACCTTC
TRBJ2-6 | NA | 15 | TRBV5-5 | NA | CASSLAGAGANVLTF | TGTGCCAGCAGCTTGGCGGGTGCTGGGGCCAACGTCCTGACTTTC
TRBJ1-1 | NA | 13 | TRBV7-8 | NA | CASSLDIRGIAFF | TGTGCCAGCAGCTTAGATATAAGGGGGATTGCTTTCTTT
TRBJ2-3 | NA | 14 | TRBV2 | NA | CASSEDSSTDTQYF | TGTGCCAGCAGTGAAGATTCTAGCACAGATACGCAGTATTTT
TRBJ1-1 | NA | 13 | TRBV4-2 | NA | CASSPGMNTEAFF | TGTGCCAGCAGCCCAGGGATGAACACTGAAGCTTTCTTT
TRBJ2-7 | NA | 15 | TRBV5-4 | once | CASSPSPAETYEQYF | TGTGCCAGCAGCCCCAGCCCGGCGGAGACCTACGAGCAGTACTTC
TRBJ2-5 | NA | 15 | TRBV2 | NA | CASNHGGGPGETQYF | TGTGCCAGCAATCACGGCGGGGGCCCCGGAGAGACCCAGTACTTC
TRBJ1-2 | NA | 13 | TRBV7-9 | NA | CASSPQSNYGYTF | TGTGCCAGCAGCCCCCAGTCTAACTATGGCTACACCTTC
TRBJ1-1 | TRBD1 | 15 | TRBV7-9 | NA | CASSPGQAGNTEAFF | TGTGCCAGCAGCCCAGGACAGGCGGGGAACACTGAAGCTTTCTTT
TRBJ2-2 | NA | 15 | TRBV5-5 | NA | CASSHRGPNTGELFF | TGTGCCAGCAGCCATCGCGGCCCGAACACCGGGGAGCTGTTTTTT
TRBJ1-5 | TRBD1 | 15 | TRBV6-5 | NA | CASIPDRVTSQPQHF | TGTGCCAGCATCCCCGACAGGGTGACGAGCCAGCCCCAGCATTTT
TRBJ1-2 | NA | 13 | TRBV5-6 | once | CASSYGQNYGYTF | TGTGCCAGCAGCTACGGACAGAACTATGGCTACACCTTC
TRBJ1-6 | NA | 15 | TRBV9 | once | CASSVESFYNSPLHF | TGTGCCAGCAGCGTAGAGAGTTTCTATAATTCACCCCTCCACTTT
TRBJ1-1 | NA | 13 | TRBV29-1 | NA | CSVGSTANTEAFF | TGCAGCGTTGGAAGTACAGCGAACACTGAAGCTTTCTTT
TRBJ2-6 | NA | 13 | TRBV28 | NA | CASTGSGANVLTF | TGTGCCAGCACAGGCTCTGGGGCCAACGTCCTGACTTTC
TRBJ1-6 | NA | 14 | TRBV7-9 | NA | CASSSQGNNSPLHF | TGTGCCAGCAGCTCCCAGGGGAATAATTCACCCCTCCACTTT
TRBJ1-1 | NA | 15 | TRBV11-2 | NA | CASSSHPDRNTEAFF | TGTGCCAGCAGCTCCCACCCGGACAGAAACACTGAAGCTTTCTTT
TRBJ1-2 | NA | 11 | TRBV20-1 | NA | CSALTVLGYTF | TGCAGTGCCCTCACTGTCCTTGGCTACACCTTC
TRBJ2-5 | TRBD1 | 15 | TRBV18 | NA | CASSPRDREGETQYF | TGTGCCAGCTCACCGAGGGACAGGGAGGGGGAGACCCAGTACTTC
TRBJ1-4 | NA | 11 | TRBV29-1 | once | CSVEQGGKLFF | TGCAGCGTTGAACAGGGTGGGAAACTGTTTTTT
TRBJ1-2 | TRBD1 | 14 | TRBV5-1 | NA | CASSLEGGNYGYTF | TGCGCCAGCAGCTTGGAAGGGGGCAACTATGGCTACACCTTC
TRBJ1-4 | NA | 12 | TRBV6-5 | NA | CASSLDRLNLFF | TGTGCCAGCAGCCTCGACCGACTGAATCTGTTTTTT
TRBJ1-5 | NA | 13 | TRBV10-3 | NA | CAISRESNQPQHF | TGTGCCATCAGTAGAGAGAGCAATCAGCCCCAGCATTTT
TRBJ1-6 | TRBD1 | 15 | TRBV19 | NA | CASSAGQGYNSPLHF | TGTGCCAGTAGCGCGGGACAGGGGTATAATTCACCCCTCCACTTT
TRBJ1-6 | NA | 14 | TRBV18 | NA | CASSVLRDNSPLHF | TGTGCCAGCTCCGTCTTACGGGATAATTCACCCCTCCACTTT
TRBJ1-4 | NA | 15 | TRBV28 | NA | CASSAQGVTNEKLFF | TGTGCCAGCAGTGCACAGGGAGTAACTAATGAAAAACTGTTTTTT
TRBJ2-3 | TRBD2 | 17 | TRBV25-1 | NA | CASRGVTSGMLSDTQYF | TGTGCCAGCCGGGGTGTCACTAGCGGGATGCTCTCAGATACGCAGTATTTT
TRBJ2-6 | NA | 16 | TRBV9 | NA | CASSVQGTSGANVLTF | TGTGCCAGCAGCGTACAGGGGACCTCTGGGGCCAACGTCCTGACTTTC
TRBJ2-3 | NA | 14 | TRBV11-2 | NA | CASSSRASADTQYF | TGTGCCAGCAGCTCCAGGGCATCCGCAGATACGCAGTATTTT
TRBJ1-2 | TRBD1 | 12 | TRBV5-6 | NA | CASSLPGGGYTF | TGTGCCAGCAGCTTGCCAGGGGGTGGCTACACCTTC
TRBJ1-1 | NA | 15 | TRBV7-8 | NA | CASSLATGMNTEAFF | TGTGCCAGCAGCTTAGCAACAGGAATGAACACTGAAGCTTTCTTT
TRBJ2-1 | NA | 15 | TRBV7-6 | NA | CASSLAYSSYNEQFF | TGTGCCAGCAGCTTAGCTTATAGCTCCTACAATGAGCAGTTCTTC
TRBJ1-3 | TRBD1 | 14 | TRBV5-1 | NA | CASTPDRAGNTIYF | TGCGCCAGCACCCCCGACAGGGCTGGAAACACCATATATTTT
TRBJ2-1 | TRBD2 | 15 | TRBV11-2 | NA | CASSLSVGRFHEQFF | TGTGCCAGCAGCTTAAGTGTCGGGAGGTTCCATGAGCAGTTCTTC
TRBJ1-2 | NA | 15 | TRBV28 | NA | CASSLGGAGDYGYTF | TGTGCCAGCAGTTTGGGGGGGGCGGGGGACTATGGCTACACCTTC
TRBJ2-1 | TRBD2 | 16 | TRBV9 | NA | CASSARSGGGPNEQFF | TGTGCCAGCAGCGCAAGAAGCGGGGGGGGACCCAATGAGCAGTTCTTC
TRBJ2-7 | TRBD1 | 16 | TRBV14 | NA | CASSHLGTGHSPEQYF | TGTGCCAGCAGCCATCTAGGGACAGGCCACTCGCCCGAGCAGTACTTC
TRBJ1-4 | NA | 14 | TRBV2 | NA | CASSATGQWEKLFF | TGTGCCAGCAGTGCAACAGGGCAATGGGAAAAACTGTTTTTT
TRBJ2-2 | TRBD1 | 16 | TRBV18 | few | CASSPPRQGLAGELFF | TGTGCCAGCTCACCCCCGAGACAGGGGTTAGCCGGGGAGCTGTTTTTT
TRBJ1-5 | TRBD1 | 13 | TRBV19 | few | CASSIQGGQPQHF | TGTGCCAGTAGTATCCAGGGGGGACAGCCCCAGCATTTT
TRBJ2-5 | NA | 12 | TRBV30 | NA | CAWSVQRETQYF | TGTGCCTGGAGTGTGCAGAGGGAGACCCAGTACTTC
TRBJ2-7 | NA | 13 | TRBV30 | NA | CAWSNNSPYEQYF | TGTGCCTGGAGTAATAACAGCCCTTACGAGCAGTACTTC
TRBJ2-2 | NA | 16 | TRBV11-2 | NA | CASSLDGLTNTGELFF | TGTGCCAGCAGCTTAGATGGGCTTACGAACACCGGGGAGCTGTTTTTT
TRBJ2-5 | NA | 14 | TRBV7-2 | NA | CASSLDQGSETQYF | TGTGCCAGCAGCTTGGATCAGGGGTCAGAGACCCAGTACTTC
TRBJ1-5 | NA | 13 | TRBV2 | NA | CASKGTPGQPQHF | TGTGCCAGCAAGGGGACACCTGGGCAGCCCCAGCATTTT
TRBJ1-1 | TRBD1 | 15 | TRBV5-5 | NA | CASSFRGQMNTEAFF | TGTGCCAGCAGCTTCCGGGGACAGATGAACACTGAAGCTTTCTTT
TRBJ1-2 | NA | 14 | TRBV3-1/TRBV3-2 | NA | CASSQGQGKGGYTF | TGTGCCAGCAGCCAAGGCCAGGGCAAGGGTGGCTACACCTTC
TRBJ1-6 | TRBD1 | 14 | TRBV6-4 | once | CASSRGQRNSPLHF | TGTGCCAGCAGTCGGGGACAGCGTAATTCACCCCTCCACTTT